The source of this T cell receptor (beta chain) is a study of blood T cells in healthy people across ages. The donors, all healthy, were Caucasians living in Russia, aged about 6 to 95. This clonotype was counted a few times. Its antigen remains unknown. Findings of the study overall: Getting older went along with TCR beta diversity per million T cells dropping roughly linearly. It was not known whether donors were CMV positive (a possible confounder of expanded clonotype changes).

A second PCR of 7 to 11 cycles used a sample-barcoded 5' primer and a J-beta primer mix. TCRdb reprocessed the 5' RACE reads with MiXCR, giving one entry per CDR3 protein. This table has approximately 2,000,000 distinct CDR3 sequences, about two fifths appearing once. The germline V gene has CDR1 LNHNV and CDR2 YYDKDF (reference sequence). This CDR3 has 15 residues. J gave up 2 bases and V 6 bases, and 9 bases lay outside the gene matches. This TCR came from a human donor in good health. The chain links TRBV15 to TRBJ2-5, with 7 positions matching TRBD1. Sequenced sample: blood. The CDR3, as DNA: TGTGCCACCAGTCGAACAGGGGATTTTCAAGAGACCCAGTACTTC. This gives the protein CATSRTGDFQETQYF.